These T cell receptor beta chains were read from a single sample in a study of shared clonotypes between healthy human individuals. This table comes from immunoSEQ multiplex PCR, and its TCRdb copy is limited to in-frame clones, with some not included. The table has about 2.4 million clones, approximately 94% seen once. Source material: naive CD4+ T cells from PBMCs. The receptors were sampled from a man in his late teens or twenties in good health. Some clones in this sample may be carry-over from other donors' samples. CDR3s include the opening cysteine and the closing phenylalanine or tryptophan. Fields, in order: V gene, J gene, D gene, clone size, CDR3 protein, CDR3 DNA. A D gene is named only where the DNA matches it firmly. Clone size is shown for a subset of rows, as once, few, many or a class of expanded clone.

>TRBV2|TRBJ1-1|TRBD1|-
CASRADRYTEAFF
TGTGCCAGCAGGGCGGACAGGTACACTGAAGCTTTCTTT
>TRBV4-2|TRBJ1-1|TRBD1|-
CASSQDGFTGGSNTEAFF
TGTGCCAGCAGCCAAGATGGATTTACAGGGGGCTCGAACACTGAAGCTTTCTTT
>TRBV6-1|TRBJ2-7|TRBD1|-
CASSDPWDRAYEQYF
TGTGCCAGCAGTGACCCCTGGGACAGAGCCTACGAGCAGTACTTC
>TRBV11-2|TRBJ2-1|TRBD2|-
CASSLVTGLAGSSYNEQFF
TGTGCCAGCAGCTTAGTGACCGGACTAGCGGGGAGCTCCTACAATGAGCAGTTCTTC
>TRBV28|TRBJ2-7|-|-
CASSPPRRSEQYF
TGTGCCAGCAGCCCTCCAAGACGTAGCGAGCAGTACTTC
>TRBV28|TRBJ1-2|-|-
CASSPTSGYTF
TGTGCCAGCAGCCCTACCTCTGGCTACACCTTC
>TRBV28|TRBJ2-2|-|-
CASISGASNTGELFF
TGTGCCAGCATCTCGGGGGCTTCGAACACCGGGGAGCTGTTTTTT
>TRBV5-1|TRBJ2-7|TRBD1|once
CASSSGTVSYEQYF
TGCGCCAGCAGCTCTGGGACAGTCTCCTACGAGCAGTACTTC
>TRBV5-6|TRBJ1-5|TRBD1|-
CASSFKGAMGNQPQHF
TGTGCCAGCAGCTTTAAGGGGGCCATGGGCAATCAGCCCCAGCATTTT
>TRBV19|TRBJ1-1|-|-
CASSIEGRTEAFF
TGTGCCAGTAGTATAGAGGGGAGGACTGAAGCTTTCTTT
>TRBV7-2|TRBJ2-7|-|-
CASSLVPYEQYF
TGTGCCAGCAGCTTAGTACCCTACGAGCAGTACTTC
>TRBV7-6|TRBJ1-3|-|-
CASSPYGGQTGNTIYF
TGTGCCAGCAGCCCGTACGGGGGGCAAACTGGAAACACCATATATTTT
>TRBV27|TRBJ2-5|TRBD2|-
CASSLRTSGRSIETQYF
TGTGCCAGCAGTTTAAGGACTAGCGGGAGGAGTATTGAGACCCAGTACTTC
>TRBV11-2|TRBJ1-2|-|-
CASSFGRGMANYGYTF
TGTGCCAGCAGCTTTGGTAGAGGGATGGCTAACTATGGCTACACCTTC
>TRBV5-1|TRBJ2-5|TRBD2|-
CASSYGTSGSVRETQYF
TGCGCCAGCAGCTATGGGACTAGCGGGAGTGTCCGTGAGACCCAGTACTTC
>TRBV25-1|TRBJ1-4|-|-
CASSPWTTPNEKLFF
TGTGCCAGCAGCCCTTGGACAACCCCGAATGAAAAACTGTTTTTT
>TRBV4-1|TRBJ2-5|-|-
CASSQSPSLETQYF
TGCGCCAGCAGCCAAAGCCCTAGCTTAGAGACCCAGTACTTC
>TRBV6-5|TRBJ1-2|-|-
CASSYSIRNGYTF
TGTGCCAGCAGTTACTCAATCCGGAATGGCTACACCTTC
>TRBV6-6|TRBJ2-7|TRBD2|-
CASSTTSALSYEQYF
TGTGCCAGCAGTACGACTAGCGCCCTCTCCTACGAGCAGTACTTC
>TRBV9|TRBJ2-7|TRBD2|-
CASSVTSDPYEQYF
TGTGCCAGCAGCGTCACTAGCGACCCCTACGAGCAGTACTTC
>TRBV5-1|TRBJ2-7|TRBD2|-
CASSWGTSGNSYEQYF
TGCGCCAGCAGCTGGGGGACTAGCGGGAACTCCTACGAGCAGTACTTC
>TRBV28|TRBJ1-3|-|once
CASSLSSGNTIYF
TGTGCCAGCAGTTTATCATCTGGAAACACCATATATTTT
>TRBV5-1|TRBJ2-5|-|-
CASSWGGGQETQYF
TGCGCCAGCAGCTGGGGGGGCGGACAAGAGACCCAGTACTTC
>TRBV28|TRBJ1-4|-|-
CASSLYPTSQVGDEKLFF
TGTGCCAGCAGTTTATACCCCACTTCTCAGGTGGGGGATGAAAAACTGTTTTTT
>TRBV29-1|TRBJ1-2|-|-
CSVEGGTGVYGYTF
TGCAGCGTTGAAGGGGGTACGGGGGTCTATGGCTACACCTTC
>TRBV28|TRBJ1-4|TRBD1|once
CASSLTGATNEKLFF
TGTGCCAGCAGTTTGACAGGGGCAACTAATGAAAAACTGTTTTTT
>TRBV6-1|TRBJ2-1|-|-
CASSERQGREQFF
TGTGCCAGCAGTGAACGGCAGGGTCGTGAGCAGTTCTTC
>TRBV9|TRBJ1-3|TRBD1|-
CASSVSDRGPGNTIYF
TGTGCCAGCAGCGTATCCGACAGGGGTCCTGGAAACACCATATATTTT
>TRBV6-1|TRBJ2-7|TRBD1|-
CASSAETGPYEQYF
TGTGCCAGCAGTGCAGAGACAGGGCCCTACGAGCAGTACTTC
>TRBV2|TRBJ2-1|-|-
CASSESGVSSYNEQFF
TGTGCCAGCAGTGAAAGTGGCGTAAGCTCCTACAATGAGCAGTTCTTC
>TRBV28|TRBJ2-1|-|-
CASSSFLADSYNEQFF
TGTGCCAGCAGTTCTTTCTTAGCGGACTCCTACAATGAGCAGTTCTTC
>TRBV6-1|TRBJ1-5|-|few
CASSEQGNQPQHF
TGTGCCAGCAGTGAACAGGGCAATCAGCCCCAGCATTTT
>TRBV28|TRBJ1-2|-|-
CASSLVLPGYGYTF
TGTGCCAGCAGTTTGGTTCTTCCGGGGTATGGCTACACCTTC
>TRBV14|TRBJ2-2|TRBD1|once
CASSVTGGLTGELFF
TGTGCCAGCAGTGTTACAGGGGGCCTCACCGGGGAGCTGTTTTTT
>TRBV5-1|TRBJ1-1|TRBD1|-
CASSFTGGLNTEAFF
TGCGCCAGCAGCTTTACAGGGGGATTGAACACTGAAGCTTTCTTT
>TRBV7-3|TRBJ2-2|-|-
CASSPGQGELFF
TGTGCCAGCAGCCCTGGCCAAGGGGAGCTGTTTTTT
>TRBV18|TRBJ2-1|TRBD1|-
CASSPDRGENNEQFF
TGTGCCAGCTCACCAGACAGGGGCGAGAACAATGAGCAGTTCTTC
>TRBV28|TRBJ1-2|-|-
CASTLGGFGYTF
TGTGCCAGCACCCTGGGGGGGTTTGGCTACACCTTC
>TRBV27|TRBJ2-7|-|-
CASSLSGQGVPQYF
TGTGCCAGCAGTTTATCTGGCCAAGGGGTCCCCCAGTACTTC
>TRBV19|TRBJ2-5|-|once
CASSNPVGYQYF
TGTGCCAGTAGTAATCCCGTCGGGTACCAGTACTTC
>TRBV5-4|TRBJ2-7|TRBD1|-
CASSAPGQIIYEQYF
TGTGCCAGCAGCGCGCCGGGACAGATAATCTACGAGCAGTACTTC
>TRBV4-1|TRBJ2-1|-|-
CASSSQGTSYNEQFF
TGCGCCAGCAGCTCGCAGGGAACCTCCTACAATGAGCAGTTCTTC
>TRBV19|TRBJ1-1|TRBD1|-
CASRSPPGQTNTEAFF
TGTGCCAGTAGATCACCCCCGGGACAGACGAACACTGAAGCTTTCTTT
>TRBV6-5|TRBJ1-4|-|-
CASSPAGSTNEKLFF
TGTGCCAGCAGCCCTGCAGGGTCCACTAATGAAAAACTGTTTTTT
>TRBV7-9|TRBJ1-4|TRBD1|-
CASSLAGTANEKLFF
TGTGCCAGCAGCTTAGCCGGGACAGCGAATGAAAAACTGTTTTTT
>TRBV5-1|TRBJ1-5|-|once
CASSLGVEVNQPQHF
TGCGCCAGCAGCTTGGGGGTAGAGGTGAATCAGCCCCAGCATTTT
>TRBV7-8|TRBJ2-7|TRBD2|-
CASRWTSGSDEQYF
TGTGCCAGCAGGTGGACTAGCGGGAGCGACGAGCAGTACTTC
>TRBV10-3|TRBJ2-5|TRBD1|-
CAISESRTGIGETQYF
TGTGCCATCAGTGAGTCCAGGACAGGGATTGGAGAGACCCAGTACTTC
>TRBV15|TRBJ1-2|-|-
CATSRSRAPYGYTF
TGTGCCACCAGCAGATCCCGGGCCCCCTATGGCTACACCTTC
>TRBV27|TRBJ1-2|-|-
CASSFGDNYGYTF
TGTGCCAGCAGTTTTGGAGATAACTATGGCTACACCTTC
>TRBV10-3|TRBJ2-7|TRBD1|-
CAISEQGQGAFEQYF
TGTGCCATCAGTGAGCAAGGGCAGGGGGCTTTCGAGCAGTACTTC
>TRBV4-2|TRBJ2-7|TRBD1|-
CASSHSGTGDPRAYEQYF
TGTGCCAGCAGCCACTCCGGGACAGGGGACCCGAGAGCCTACGAGCAGTACTTC
>TRBV29-1|TRBJ2-3|-|-
CSVVRGSKDTQYF
TGCAGCGTTGTGAGGGGGTCGAAGGATACGCAGTATTTT
>TRBV7-8|TRBJ2-3|TRBD2|-
CASSRGRSADTQYF
TGTGCCAGCAGCCGCGGGAGGTCCGCAGATACGCAGTATTTT
>TRBV27|TRBJ1-5|-|-
CASSPPKGGQSQPQHF
TGTGCCAGCAGTCCTCCGAAGGGCGGTCAAAGTCAGCCCCAGCATTTT